This T cell receptor beta chain was identified in a study of blood T cell repertoires in COVID-19. Whole-study context: The United States, Italy and Spain were the sources of the acute and convalescent COVID-19 samples. The cDNA or gDNA used as material had been derived from T cells, B-cell-depleted T cells, or PBMCs.

Authors' data handling: Reference gene primer amplification yielded estimated nucleated cell counts. Some clones are missing from TCRdb's copy, which holds only in-frame ones; the method was immunoSEQ multiplex PCR. V and J calls and clone size are those listed in that table; D and trimming were worked out from the DNA. This table holds about 170,000 clones, approximately 86% found once. The germline CDR1 and CDR2 sequences are SEHNR and FQNEAQ (reference sequence). CDR3 length: 14 amino acids. V dropped 5 bases and J dropped 5 bases, with 12 bases sitting between them. The chain has TRBV7-9 and TRBJ2-2; possible D gene TRBD2, 5 bases. The TCR originated in a woman of 80 years or more with COVID-19, enrolled during active disease. Sequencing used peripheral blood. The CDR3 spells CASSPVGNTGELFF. The CDR3 DNA is TGTGCCAGCAGCCCGGTCGGGAATACCGGGGAGCTGTTTTTT.